This TCR beta chain was captured by sequencing in a study of shared clonotypes between healthy human individuals. Overall study findings and caveats: Rarefaction curves obtained for sorted subsets showed sequencing incomplete despite large depth.

Splitting of each subset's genomic DNA was done evenly across several immunoSEQ plates. Repertoires were generated with immunoSEQ multiplex PCR, while TCRdb's copy carries only in-frame clones and drops some. The sample lists roughly 410,000 clones; 96% were seen once. V dropped 5 bases and J dropped 2 bases, with 10 bases sitting between them. Germline V gene data show CDR1 as ENHRY and CDR2 as SYGVKD. The CDR3 covers 14 residues. CD8 memory cells included CD45RO+ cells plus CCR7-negative CD45RA+ TemRA cells. This clone is a singleton in its sample. What it recognizes is unknown. This chain links TRBV10-3 with TRBJ2-1, with D unresolved. The origin of this receptor is a man aged 25-45 years in good health. The sample comprised memory CD8+ T cells sorted from blood. Subset: CD45RO+ cells pooled with CCR7-negative TemRA cells. CDR3 coding DNA: TGTGCCATCAGTAGGACGGGCACCTACAATGAGCAGTTCTTC. As protein: CAISRTGTYNEQFF.